This T cell receptor (beta chain) was obtained from a study of blood T cells in healthy people across ages. Whole-study findings and limits: Strong correlation linked observed beta diversity and percent naive T cells. In long-lived donors, naive CD4+ cell counts and diversity exceeded those of aged donors. Naive and antigen-experienced cells could not be conclusively compared, given unsorted PBMCs.

For the second PCR, which ran for about 7 to 11 cycles, a sample-barcoded 5' primer and a J-beta primer mix were used. Each cDNA molecule was tagged by a template-switch adaptor that had 12 random nucleotides. TCRdb analysed the 5' RACE reads with MiXCR anew, one entry per CDR3 protein. The table shows about 640,000 distinct CDR3 sequences, with about 53% occurring only once. As to this clonotype: The target antigen is unknown.

J gave up 6 bases and V 3 bases, and 5 bases lay outside the gene matches. The CDR3 loop spans 15 amino acids. This chain joins TRBV12-3 or TRBV12-4 and TRBJ2-5; 12 nucleotides line up with TRBD2. Sequences were obtained from blood. The receptor was isolated from a man in his fifties or sixties in good health. The CDR3 sequence is CASSFPSGGAQTQYF. The CDR3 DNA sequence: TGTGCCAGCAGTTTTCCTAGCGGGGGGGCTCAGACCCAGTACTTC.